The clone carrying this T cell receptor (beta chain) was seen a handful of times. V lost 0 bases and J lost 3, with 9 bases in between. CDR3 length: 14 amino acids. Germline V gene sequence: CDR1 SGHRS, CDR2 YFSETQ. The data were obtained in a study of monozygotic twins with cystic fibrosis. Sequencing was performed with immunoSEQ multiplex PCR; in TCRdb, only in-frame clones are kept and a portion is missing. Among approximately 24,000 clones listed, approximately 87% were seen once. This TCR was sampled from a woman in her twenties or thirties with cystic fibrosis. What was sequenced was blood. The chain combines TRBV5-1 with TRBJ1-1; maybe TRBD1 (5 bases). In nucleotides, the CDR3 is TGCGCCAGCAGCTTGGCTGGGGGGGACACTGAAGCTTTCTTT. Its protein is CASSLAGGDTEAFF. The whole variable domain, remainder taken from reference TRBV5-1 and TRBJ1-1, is KAGVTQTPRYLIKTRGQQVTLSCSPISGHRSVSWYQQTPGQGLQFLFEYFSETQRNKGNFPGRFSGRQFSNSRSEMNVSTLELGDSALYLCASSLAGGDTEAFFGQGTRLTVV.